This T cell receptor (beta chain) was sequenced during a study of T-cell reconstitution after alpha-beta-depleted transplantation in children. CDR1 is DFQATT, CDR2 SNEGSKA, per germline (reference sequence). The V segment lost 3 bases and the J segment 3 bases; nucleotides outside the gene matches: 7. The CDR3 is made up of 14 amino acids. Molecular barcoding with unique molecular identifiers was used for the TCRbeta library. MiXCR, run by TCRdb on the PCR reads, gives a single entry per CDR3 protein. The table lists approximately 400,000 distinct CDR3 sequences, approximately 11% of them singletons.

The sample was PBMCs from the stem cell graft donor, taken from the stem cell graft. The receptor was isolated from a human donor who donated a stem cell graft to a child with acute myeloid leukemia. The V gene is TRBV20-1, the J gene TRBJ2-7; the match to TRBD2 covers 8 bases. The CDR3 here is CSASRGGIVYEQYF. The CDR3 bases are TGCAGTGCTAGTCGGGGGGGTATCGTCTACGAGCAGTACTTC.